The rows below give T cell receptor beta chains drawn from one sample of a study of blood T cell repertoires in COVID-19. Libraries were prepared by immunoSEQ multiplex PCR; TCRdb keeps only in-frame clonotypes and omits some of them. In the table there are fewer than 300,000 clones, roughly 80% of which are singletons. Sequenced material: peripheral blood. Source of these receptors: a human donor with COVID-19, enrolled during active disease. The donor label of this sample is uncertain. Both conserved end residues are part of each CDR3. D genes are given only for firm matches. Some rows have no size entry. The others give once, few or many, or a class for an expanded clone.

CDR3	DNA	V	length	J	D	size
CASSHYRGGADGYTF	TGTGCCAGCAGCCATTACCGGGGGGGGGCGGATGGCTACACCTTC	TRBV3-1/TRBV3-2	15	TRBJ1-2	.	.
CASSSRTGGGETQYF	TGTGCCAGCAGCTCAAGGACAGGGGGCGGAGAGACCCAGTACTTC	TRBV7-9	15	TRBJ2-5	TRBD1	.
CASSFSLRFSSYEQYF	TGTGCCAGCAGTTTTTCTCTGAGGTTTAGCTCCTACGAGCAGTACTTC	TRBV28	16	TRBJ2-7	.	few
CASSPSSGSPYEQYF	TGTGCCAGTAGTCCTTCTAGCGGGAGTCCCTACGAGCAGTACTTC	TRBV19	15	TRBJ2-7	TRBD2	.
CASRQGLDTDTQYF	TGTGCCAGCAGACAAGGACTTGACACAGATACGCAGTATTTT	TRBV6-5	14	TRBJ2-3	.	.
CSVEETVNTEAFF	TGCAGCGTTGAAGAAACGGTGAACACTGAAGCTTTCTTT	TRBV29-1	13	TRBJ1-1	.	once
CASSLGTGSWSGELFF	TGTGCCAGCAGTCTAGGGACAGGGAGTTGGTCCGGGGAGCTGTTTTTT	TRBV27	16	TRBJ2-2	TRBD1	.
CASSQEDSLYGYTF	TGTGCCAGCAGCCAAGAGGACAGTCTCTATGGCTACACCTTC	TRBV3-1/TRBV3-2	14	TRBJ1-2	.	.
CASSLDSTGAGTGELFF	TGTGCCAGCAGCTTGGATTCTACAGGGGCGGGCACCGGGGAGCTGTTTTTT	TRBV5-4	17	TRBJ2-2	TRBD1	.
CASSSGQQYADTQYF	TGCGCCAGCAGCTCGGGACAGCAGTACGCCGATACGCAGTATTTT	TRBV5-1	15	TRBJ2-3	TRBD1	.
CASSLISSGWNEQFF	TGTGCCAGCAGTTTAATCTCTAGCGGGTGGAATGAGCAGTTCTTC	TRBV28	15	TRBJ2-1	TRBD2	.
CASSQQDRVGEKLFF	TGTGCCAGCAGCCAACAGGACAGGGTAGGAGAAAAACTGTTTTTT	TRBV14	15	TRBJ1-4	TRBD1	.
CATSRQNTGELFF	TGTGCCACCTCCAGACAGAACACCGGGGAGCTGTTTTTT	TRBV6-5	13	TRBJ2-2	.	.
CAWKEGRNTEAFF	TGTGCCTGGAAGGAGGGCCGGAACACTGAAGCTTTCTTT	TRBV30	13	TRBJ1-1	.	.
CASSEGLENQPQHF	TGCGCCAGCAGTGAGGGTCTGGAGAATCAGCCCCAGCATTTT	TRBV10-2	14	TRBJ1-5	.	.
CASSFVNEQFF	TGTGCCAGCAGTTTTGTAAATGAGCAGTTCTTC	TRBV28	11	TRBJ2-1	.	.
CASRASASGKETQYF	TGTGCCAGTAGAGCTTCAGCTAGCGGGAAAGAGACCCAGTACTTC	TRBV19	15	TRBJ2-5	TRBD2	.
CASSQDRLGRVTGELFF	TGCGCCAGCAGCCAAGATCGACTAGGGCGGGTCACCGGGGAGCTGTTTTTT	TRBV4-1	17	TRBJ2-2	.	.
CASSSGTGDSGANVLTF	TGTGCCAGCAGCTCCGGGACAGGGGATTCTGGGGCCAACGTCCTGACTTTC	TRBV7-3	17	TRBJ2-6	TRBD1	.
CASSLTFGTGAIYEQYF	TGTGCCAGCAGTTTAACTTTTGGGACAGGGGCCATCTACGAGCAGTACTTC	TRBV28	17	TRBJ2-7	TRBD1	.
CASSHNSGGTDTQYF	TGTGCCAGCAGCCACAATAGCGGGGGGACAGATACGCAGTATTTT	TRBV3-1/TRBV3-2	15	TRBJ2-3	TRBD2	.
CASSVGAGGRETQYF	TGTGCCAGCAGCGTAGGAGCGGGAGGGCGAGAGACCCAGTACTTC	TRBV9	15	TRBJ2-5	TRBD2	few
CASSFSINTEAFF	TGTGCCAGCAGTTTTTCTATTAACACTGAAGCTTTCTTT	TRBV12-3/TRBV12-4	13	TRBJ1-1	.	.
CASSISQLAGPNEQFF	TGTGCCAGTAGTATCTCCCAGCTAGCGGGTCCCAATGAGCAGTTCTTC	TRBV19	16	TRBJ2-1	TRBD2	.
CASSIAGVGAFF	TGTGCCAGTAGTATCGCGGGGGTCGGCGCTTTCTTT	TRBV19	12	TRBJ1-1	.	.
CASSYDGSSGNTIYF	TGTGCCAGCAGTTACGACGGGAGCTCTGGAAACACCATATATTTT	TRBV6-5	15	TRBJ1-3	.	.
CASSFRDREVYEQYF	TGTGCCAGCAGTTTCCGGGACAGGGAGGTTTACGAGCAGTACTTC	TRBV6-5	15	TRBJ2-7	TRBD1	.
CASSDGRLAGPFSYEQYF	TGTGCCAGCAGCGATGGTCGACTAGCGGGACCCTTCTCCTACGAGCAGTACTTC	TRBV5-4	18	TRBJ2-7	TRBD2	.
CASSSLAGVGTNEQFF	TGTGCCAGCAGCTCATTAGCGGGAGTGGGGACCAATGAGCAGTTCTTC	TRBV5-5	16	TRBJ2-1	TRBD2	.
CATSRGGQGLTEAFF	TGTGCCACCAGCAGAGGGGGACAGGGCCTCACTGAAGCTTTCTTT	TRBV15	15	TRBJ1-1	TRBD1	once
CASSLDRGFFETQYF	TGTGCCAGCAGCTTGGACAGGGGGTTTTTCGAGACCCAGTACTTC	TRBV5-4	15	TRBJ2-5	TRBD1	.
CASSPTGGNQPQHF	TGTGCCAGCTCACCGACAGGGGGCAATCAGCCCCAGCATTTT	TRBV18	14	TRBJ1-5	TRBD1	once
CASSYRQGGSPLHF	TGTGCCAGCAGTTACCGGCAGGGCGGCTCACCCCTCCACTTT	TRBV6-5	14	TRBJ1-6	.	few
CASSLTTTLNEQYF	TGTGCCAGCAGCCTTACGACTACCCTCAACGAGCAGTACTTC	TRBV11-1	14	TRBJ2-7	.	.
CASDIAGLAGAETQYF	TGTGCCAGCGATATTGCTGGACTAGCGGGAGCAGAGACCCAGTACTTC	TRBV5-5	16	TRBJ2-5	TRBD2	.
CASRQHRGANTGELFF	TGTGCCAGTAGACAACACAGGGGCGCGAACACCGGGGAGCTGTTTTTT	TRBV19	16	TRBJ2-2	TRBD1	.
CASSPTTQAGREFF	TGTGCCAGTAGTCCTACTACGCAGGCGGGACGGGAGTTCTTC	TRBV19	14	TRBJ2-1	.	.
CASSLGGQGADTQYF	TGTGCCAGCAGTCTTGGGGGACAGGGGGCAGATACGCAGTATTTT	TRBV28	15	TRBJ2-3	TRBD1	.
CSVEEPRGNEQFF	TGCAGCGTTGAAGAACCAAGGGGTAATGAGCAGTTCTTC	TRBV29-1	13	TRBJ2-1	.	.
CASSPIAGDTDTQYF	TGTGCCAGCTCACCAATAGCGGGAGACACAGATACGCAGTATTTT	TRBV18	15	TRBJ2-3	TRBD2	.
CAWSVRGPTAFF	TGTGCCTGGAGTGTACGAGGCCCGACAGCTTTCTTT	TRBV30	12	TRBJ1-1	.	.
CASSLERDQPQHF	TGTGCCAGCAGCTTGGAACGGGATCAGCCCCAGCATTTT	TRBV5-5	13	TRBJ1-5	.	.
CASSSRGPYNEQFF	TGTGCCAGCAGTTCCAGGGGACCCTACAATGAGCAGTTCTTC	TRBV28	14	TRBJ2-1	.	.
CASSLRDTEAFF	TGCGCCAGCAGCTTGCGGGACACTGAAGCTTTCTTT	TRBV5-1	12	TRBJ1-1	.	few
CASSSWIRDSSQPQHF	TGTGCCAGCAGCTCCTGGATCCGGGACAGTAGTCAGCCCCAGCATTTT	TRBV5-6	16	TRBJ1-5	TRBD1	.
CASSLPLAGGETQYF	TGTGCCAGCAGCCTACCACTAGCGGGAGGAGAGACCCAGTACTTC	TRBV6-6	15	TRBJ2-5	TRBD2	.
CASSIIAGYGDTQYF	TGCGCCAGCAGTATTATAGCGGGATATGGAGATACGCAGTATTTT	TRBV5-1	15	TRBJ2-3	TRBD2	.
CASSFYRVGLATNTGELFF	TGTGCCAGCAGTTTCTATCGGGTAGGACTAGCGACGAACACCGGGGAGCTGTTTTTT	TRBV27	19	TRBJ2-2	TRBD2	few
CASSLWRGPGYTF	TGTGCCAGCAGCTTATGGCGAGGCCCGGGCTACACCTTC	TRBV7-2	13	TRBJ1-2	.	.
CASSLAGAGMGNTIYF	TGTGCCAGCAGCTTGGCCGGCGCAGGGATGGGAAACACCATATATTTT	TRBV5-5	16	TRBJ1-3	.	.
CASSPLPGLANYGYTF	TGTGCCAGTAGCCCACTTCCGGGACTGGCTAACTATGGCTACACCTTC	TRBV19	16	TRBJ1-2	.	once